Below, 20 T cell receptor beta chains from the same sample are listed, as sequenced in a study of shared clonotypes between healthy human individuals. Method: immunoSEQ multiplex PCR; TCRdb's copy keeps in-frame clones and lacks some. The table shows 2,100,000 or so clones, with under 97% occurring only once. Sequencing input: naive CD4+ T cells sorted from blood. Subset meaning: CD45RA+ positively selected. Receptors originate from a young man in good health.

The V call is TRBV30, the J call TRBJ2-7; 13 bases match TRBD2. After removal of 0 bases from V and 5 bases from J, the junction contained 4 bases not matched to a gene. CDR3 length: 15 residues. Per germline, CDR1 GTSNPN and CDR2 SVGIG (reference sequence). CDR3: CAWSVLAGGLNEQYF. DNA for the CDR3: TGTGCCTGGAGTGTACTAGCGGGGGGGCTCAACGAGCAGTACTTC.

Regarding this clone: The same CDR3 can be traced to other DNA sequences in this sample. The CDR3 region is CAWSILGETQYF. Written as DNA, the CDR3 is TGTGCCTGGAGCATACTTGGGGAGACCCAGTACTTC. The chain employs TRBV30 and TRBJ2-5; no definite D call. Between the trimmed V and J ends, which lost 3 bases and 5 bases, there was a span of 10 bases. The CDR3 covers 12 residues. Germline lookup yields CDR1 GTSNPN and CDR2 SVGIG (reference sequence).

As regards this clone: Other DNA sequences in this specimen translate into the identical CDR3. This sequence joins TRBV18 and TRBJ2-3; 10 bases line up with TRBD1. With V trimmed by 3 bases and J by 2 bases, 2 bases remained unmatched. CDR1 is KGHSH, CDR2 LQKENI, per germline. The length of the CDR3 is 15 residues. CDR3 protein: CASSPGTGVTDTQYF. The CDR3 nucleotides are TGTGCCAGCTCACCCGGGACAGGGGTCACAGATACGCAGTATTTT.

This clone occurred once. The rearrangement links TRBV18 to TRBJ2-5, with 9 bases lining up with TRBD1. Germline CDR1 is KGHSH and CDR2 is LQKENI. With V trimmed by 3 bases and J by 8 bases, 4 bases remained unmatched. This CDR3 has 13 amino acids. DNA for the CDR3: TGTGCCAGCTCACCCGGGACAGGGCATACCCAGTACTTC. Protein product: CASSPGTGHTQYF.

The chain recombines TRBV18 with TRBJ1-2, with no clear D. The V end lost 0 bases, the J end lost 7 bases, and 12 bases lay between the germline ends. The V gene's germline CDR1 is KGHSH and CDR2 LQKENI. The CDR3 runs to 14 residues. The CDR3 DNA reads TGTGCCAGCTCACCACCCGGGATCCCAGGTGGCTACACCTTC. It specifies CASSPPGIPGGYTF.

In this sample, this clone turned up once. Other DNA sequences in the same sample also yield this CDR3. The CDR3: CASSRGGDQPQHF. In DNA form, the CDR3 reads TGTGCCAGCAGCCGGGGGGGGGATCAGCCCCAGCATTTT. The chain is built from TRBV6-5 and TRBJ1-5; TRBD1 might be the D (5 bases). This CDR3 spans 13 amino acids. Germline lookup yields CDR1 MNHEY and CDR2 SVGAGI. With 6 bases removed from V and 5 bases from J, the gap between germline ends came to 11 bases.

This rearrangement joins TRBV7-2 to TRBJ1-2, with D uncertain. With 1 base removed from V and 8 bases from J, the gap between germline ends came to 11 bases. CDR3 length: 13 amino acids. Germline loops: CDR1 SGHTA, CDR2 FQGNSA. CDR3 bases: TGTGCCAGCAGCTTAGGGGTAGACCGGGGCTACACCTTC. This translates into CASSLGVDRGYTF. The whole variable domain, remainder taken from reference TRBV7-2 and TRBJ1-2, is GAGVSQSPSNKVTEKGKDVELRCDPISGHTALYWYRQSLGQGLEFLIYFQGNSAPDKSGLPSDRFSAERTGGSVSTLTIQRTQQEDSAVYLCASSLGVDRGYTFGSGTRLTVV.

The chain uses TRBV27 and TRBJ1-1; D not resolved. V lost 0 bases and J 5 bases, leaving 10 bases between the germline ends. The CDR3 has 14 residues. Germline-derived CDR1 and CDR2 are MNHEY and SMNVEV (reference sequence). CDR3 bases: TGTGCCAGCAGTTTATCTACAGCCTTGACTGAAGCTTTCTTT. The encoded protein is CASSLSTALTEAFF.

V and J are TRBV11-1 and TRBJ2-7; 10 bases fit TRBD2. Germline-derived CDR1 and CDR2 are SGHAT and FQDESV (reference sequence). With 2 bases clipped from V and 7 bases from J, the junction kept 8 bases outside the gene matches. The CDR3 is made up of 15 amino acids. The CDR3: CASSLLLAGALEQYF. For the CDR3, the DNA is TGTGCCAGCAGCTTACTTCTAGCGGGGGCACTGGAGCAGTACTTC.

This clone came up once. V is TRBV5-1 and J is TRBJ2-5; 9 bases align to TRBD2. The V gene's germline CDR1 is SGHRS and CDR2 YFSETQ. The CDR3 length is 15 residues. V was pared by 4 bases and J by 2 bases, with 6 bases of the junction left unmatched. In DNA form, the CDR3 reads TGCGCCAGCAGCGGAGCGGGAGGACGGCAAGAGACCCAGTACTTC. This sequence encodes CASSGAGGRQETQYF.

The rearrangement links TRBV6-1 to TRBJ2-5, with 10 bases lining up with TRBD2. J gave up 1 base and V 7 bases, and 6 bases lay outside the gene matches. Germline CDR1 is MNHNS and CDR2 is SASEGT. This CDR3 is 15 amino acids long. CDR3 DNA sequence: TGTGCCAGCAAATGGACTAGCGGATCCCAAGAGACCCAGTACTTC. Its translation is CASKWTSGSQETQYF.

As concerns this clone: The same CDR3 can be traced to other DNA sequences in this sample. V and J are TRBV11-2 and TRBJ1-6, with D possibly matching TRBD1 (5 bases). Trimming left V 1 base short and J 9 bases short, with 7 bases between. In germline, CDR1 is SGHAT, CDR2 FQNNGV. CDR3 length equals 13 residues. CDR3 in amino acids: CASSLVGGSPLHF. Here the CDR3 DNA reads TGTGCCAGCAGCTTAGTTGGGGGTTCACCCCTCCACTTT.

The chain recombines TRBV7-9 with TRBJ1-2; D is undetermined. This CDR3 comprises 14 residues. The V end lost 6 bases, the J end lost 2 bases, and 13 bases lay between the germline ends. Germline CDR1 SEHNR, CDR2 FQNEAQ (reference sequence). The DNA of the CDR3 is TGTGCCAGCAGACCCGGTGCGGAGAACTATGGCTACACCTTC. Translating gives CASRPGAENYGYTF.

The V and J genes are TRBV10-3 and TRBJ2-7; 8 bases match TRBD1. V lost 6 bases, J lost 7 bases, and 5 bases stayed unmatched. This CDR3 is built from 12 residues. Germline-derived CDR1 and CDR2 are ENHRY and SYGVKD. The CDR3 sequence: CAIRTGAEEQYF. The CDR3 DNA reads TGTGCCATCAGGACAGGGGCGGAAGAGCAGTACTTC.

V usage is TRBV7-2 and J usage is TRBJ2-1; D unclear. This CDR3 spans 15 amino acids. The V end was cut by 0 bases, the J end by 11 bases, with 17 bases between. The germline V gene encodes CDR1 SGHTA and CDR2 FQGNSA. The CDR3 here is CASSLAPSLRVKQFF. DNA of the CDR3: TGTGCCAGCAGCTTAGCGCCCTCGCTCCGAGTGAAGCAGTTCTTC.

This clone was observed a single time. This sequence joins TRBV4-1 and TRBJ1-4, with TRBD1 matching over 7 bases. Looked up from germline, CDR1 is MGHRA and CDR2 is YSYEKL. This CDR3 has 19 amino acids. Germline trimming cut 0 bases from V and 8 bases from J; bases unmatched to any gene: 18. CDR3 sequence: CASSQDTVATGTVHEKLFF. The DNA for the CDR3 is TGCGCCAGCAGCCAAGATACAGTGGCAACCGGGACAGTCCACGAAAAACTGTTTTTT.

This clone has just one count. This chain joins TRBV9 and TRBJ2-3; D gene unclear. Trimming stripped 3 bases from V and 2 bases from J, with 16 bases between. From germline, CDR1 is SGDLS and CDR2 YYNGEE. The CDR3 contains 16 residues. CDR3 sequence (DNA): TGTGCCAGCAGCGAACTGCAGACCTCTTTCACAGATACGCAGTATTTT. Its protein product is CASSELQTSFTDTQYF.

This clone has just one count. This chain connects TRBV15 to TRBJ2-3; 8 bases match TRBD2. Losses at the gene ends were 1 base for V and 3 bases for J; bases not matched to a gene: 6. The CDR3 runs to 16 residues. The germline CDR1 and CDR2 sequences are LNHNV and YYDKDF (reference sequence). The CDR3 reads CATSRANGRATDTQYF. CDR3 bases: TGTGCCACCAGCAGAGCAAACGGGAGGGCAACAGATACGCAGTATTTT.

This rearrangement joins TRBV7-9 to TRBJ1-1, with D possibly matching TRBD1 (5 bases). V was cut by 7 bases and J by 3 bases, with 12 bases left in between. The CDR3 covers 13 residues. The germline gives CDR1 SEHNR, CDR2 FQNEAQ (reference sequence). The CDR3 loop is CASNRGGDTEAFF. CDR3 coding DNA: TGTGCCAGCAACCGTGGGGGGGACACTGAAGCTTTCTTT.

This sequence joins TRBV30 and TRBJ2-7, with 10 positions matching TRBD1. The germline gives CDR1 GTSNPN, CDR2 SVGIG (reference sequence). V lost 6 bases to trimming and J lost 1 base; unmatched junction nucleotides: 6. The CDR3 sequence is 14 residues long. DNA of the CDR3: TGTGCCTGCACCCGACAGGGGGCTTCCTACGAGCAGTACTTC. Amino acids: CACTRQGASYEQYF.